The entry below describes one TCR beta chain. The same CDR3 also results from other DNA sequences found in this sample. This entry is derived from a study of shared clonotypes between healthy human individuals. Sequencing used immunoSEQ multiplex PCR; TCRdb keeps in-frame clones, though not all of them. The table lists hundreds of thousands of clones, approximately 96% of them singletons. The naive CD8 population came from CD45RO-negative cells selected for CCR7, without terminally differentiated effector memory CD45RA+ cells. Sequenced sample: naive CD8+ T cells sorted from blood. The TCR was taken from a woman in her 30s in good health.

DNA of the CDR3: TGTGCCAGCAGCTTAGCTGCGGGGGTGAACACTGAAGCTTTCTTT. Residues: CASSLAAGVNTEAFF. The chain is built from TRBV7-9 and TRBJ1-1; D perhaps matches TRBD1 (5 bases). V was cut by 0 bases and J by 0 bases, with 8 bases left in between. The CDR3 sequence is 15 residues long. The germline gives CDR1 SEHNR, CDR2 FQNEAQ (reference sequence).